One sample yielded the 22 T cell receptor beta chains listed below, sequenced in a study of CD8 T cells in Susac syndrome. When the RNA was reverse transcribed, random hexamers were used with an input of about 0.5 to 1 ug. TCRdb redid the calling of the immunoSEQ multiplex PCR reads with MiXCR, one entry per CDR3 protein. The table includes some 70,000 distinct CDR3 sequences, about 94% detected once. Sequencing was performed on CD8+ T cells from PBMCs. The source of these receptors is a human donor with multiple sclerosis.

The V and J genes are TRBV6-4 and TRBJ2-7; 8 bases are shared with TRBD1. The CDR3 length is 13 residues. Germline CDR1 is MRHNA and CDR2 is SNTAGT. V was pared by 4 bases and J by 4 bases, with 3 bases of the junction left unmatched. CDR3 region: CASSAWTGYEQYF. The CDR3 DNA is TGTGCCAGCAGTGCCTGGACAGGGTACGAGCAGTACTTC.

V usage is TRBV3-1 and J usage is TRBJ1-2; 11 bases are shared with TRBD1. CDR3 length: 14 amino acids. With V trimmed by 7 bases and J by 8 bases, 9 bases remained unmatched. Germline V lookup: CDR1 LGHDT, CDR2 YNNKEL (reference sequence). The CDR3 here is CASTPGTGGWGYTF. In DNA form, the CDR3 reads TGTGCCAGCACCCCAGGGACAGGGGGTTGGGGCTACACCTTC.

V usage is TRBV9 and J usage is TRBJ2-1; 8 bases agree with TRBD2. This CDR3 is built from 13 residues. Germline CDR1 is SGDLS and CDR2 is YYNGEE. Trimming took 3 bases from V and 6 from J; bases not matched to a gene: 2. DNA for the CDR3: TGTGCCAGCAGCGAGGGACTAGTCAATGAGCAGTTCTTC. Translated, it gives CASSEGLVNEQFF.

V gene TRBV28 combines with J gene TRBJ1-5, with D perhaps TRBD1 (5 bases). The CDR3 contains 15 residues. V was shortened by 6 bases and J by 7 bases, with 19 bases between the two germline ends. CDR1 and CDR2 (germline): MDHEN, SYDVKM. The chain's CDR3 is CASRSRGTLIQPQHF. CDR3 coding DNA: TGTGCCAGCAGAAGCCGCGGGACTCTCATCCAGCCCCAGCATTTT.

The DNA of the CDR3 is TGCGCCAGCAGCCAAGATCCGGCCCTATACGAGCAGTACTTC. Amino acids: CASSQDPALYEQYF. The chain couples TRBV4-1 to TRBJ2-7, with D unresolved. Germline V gene data show CDR1 as MGHRA and CDR2 as YSYEKL. The CDR3 is made up of 14 amino acids. V was pared by 0 bases and J by 4 bases, with 10 bases between.

CDR3 sequence: CSARSAGVDHNEQFF. Here the CDR3 DNA reads TGCAGTGCTCGCTCGGCGGGGGTGGACCACAATGAGCAGTTCTTC. The chain carries TRBV20-1 and TRBJ2-1; 7 positions match TRBD2. Germline CDR1 is DFQATT and CDR2 is SNEGSKA (reference sequence). Trimming at V came to 5 bases and at J to 5 bases, leaving 12 bases not matched to a gene. This CDR3 is 15 amino acids long.

The gene calls are TRBV27 and TRBJ2-1; no firm D call. V was pared by 2 bases and J by 8 bases, with 4 bases between. The CDR3 runs to 11 residues. Germline-derived CDR1 and CDR2 are MNHEY and SMNVEV (reference sequence). CDR3 region: CASSLLDEQFF. DNA for the CDR3: TGTGCCAGCAGTTTACTCGATGAGCAGTTCTTC.

The V gene is TRBV30, the J gene TRBJ1-2, with D perhaps TRBD1 (5 bases). Trimming took 8 bases from V and 8 from J, leaving 12 bases between them. CDR3 length equals 10 residues. From germline, CDR1 is GTSNPN and CDR2 SVGIG (reference sequence). For the CDR3, the DNA is TGTGCCAGCCTAGGGACGGGCTACACCTTC. Residues: CASLGTGYTF.

This clonotype was counted between two and nine times. This chain joins TRBV7-2 and TRBJ2-1; D is possibly TRBD2 (6 bases). The CDR3 extends over 14 amino acids. Germline values: CDR1 SGHTA, CDR2 FQGNSA. The ends were cut back, 3 bases at V and 4 bases at J, with 10 bases in the middle. The CDR3 bases are TGTGCCAGCAGCTTGGGCGGGATTTACAATGAGCAGTTCTTC. This gives the protein CASSLGGIYNEQFF.

The V call is TRBV20-1, the J call TRBJ2-3; D possibly corresponds to TRBD1 (5 bases). This CDR3 spans 16 amino acids. Germline lookup yields CDR1 DFQATT and CDR2 SNEGSKA (reference sequence). The V end was cut by 1 base, the J end by 1 base, with 15 bases between. DNA of the CDR3: TGCAGTGCTAGAGGCTGGCGGCTAGGGGGCACAGATACGCAGTATTTT. Its protein product is CSARGWRLGGTDTQYF.

This sequence joins TRBV29-1 and TRBJ2-7; 14 nucleotides match TRBD2. The germline V gene encodes CDR1 SQVTM and CDR2 ANQGSEA. This CDR3 contains 15 residues. V lost 8 bases to trimming and J lost 5 bases; unmatched junction nucleotides: 11. The CDR3 region has the DNA TGCAGCATAGAAGTCGGGACTAGCGGGAGCCACGAGCAGTACTTC. Amino acid sequence: CSIEVGTSGSHEQYF.

This clonotype was seen a few times. This rearrangement joins TRBV3-1 to TRBJ2-5, with D hard to call. The V gene lost 0 bases and the J gene lost 3 bases, with 5 bases spanning the gap. Germline V gene data show CDR1 as LGHDT and CDR2 as YNNKEL (reference sequence). The CDR3 spans 13 residues. The CDR3 reads CASSQDLEETQYF. CDR3 coding DNA: TGTGCCAGCAGCCAAGATCTTGAAGAGACCCAGTACTTC.

The rearrangement uses TRBV28 and TRBJ2-2; TRBD1 agrees at 8 bases. Trimming at V came to 11 bases and at J to 2 bases, leaving 7 bases not matched to a gene. This CDR3 is 14 amino acids long. The germline V gene encodes CDR1 MDHEN and CDR2 SYDVKM. CDR3 DNA: TGTGCCGGGCGTGACAGGGGTAACACCGGGGAGCTGTTTTTT. Translating gives CAGRDRGNTGELFF. The full variable domain, rest sourced from reference TRBV28 and TRBJ2-2, is DVKVTQSSRYLVKRTGEKVFLECVQDMDHENMFWYRQDPGLGLRLIYFSYDVKMKEKGDIPEGYSVSREKKERFSLILESASTNQTSMYLCAGRDRGNTGELFFGEGSRLTVL.

This chain joins TRBV28 and TRBJ2-3, with D possibly TRBD2 on 5 matching bases. CDR1 is MDHEN and CDR2 is SYDVKM in the germline V gene. Trimming shortened V by 3 bases and J by 0 bases, and 13 bases separated the two germline ends. The CDR3 has 16 residues. CDR3 sequence (DNA): TGTGCCAGCAGTTTCTCGGAGGCAGCTAGCACAGATACGCAGTATTTT. This gives the protein CASSFSEAASTDTQYF.

As concerns this clonotype: At one end, the junction sequence differs from germline, possibly due to a read error. The chain joins TRBV29-1 to TRBJ2-3; D is ambiguous. The germline gives CDR1 SQVTM, CDR2 ANQGSEA. CDR3 size: 10 residues. CDR3 in amino acids: CSAEADTQYF. CDR3 DNA sequence: TGCAGCGCTGAAGCAGATACGCAGTATTTT.

V is TRBV29-1 and J is TRBJ2-1; 9 positions match TRBD1. This CDR3 region has 19 residues. With 1 base clipped from V and 0 bases from J, the junction kept 13 bases outside the gene matches. Germline values: CDR1 SQVTM, CDR2 ANQGSEA. This CDR3 is CSVEVVPGQGISSYNEQFF. CDR3 sequence (DNA): TGCAGCGTTGAAGTTGTCCCGGGACAGGGTATCAGCTCCTACAATGAGCAGTTCTTC.

The chain uses TRBV19 and TRBJ2-1; perhaps TRBD2 as D (5 bases). The CDR3 spans 17 residues. The V end lost 3 bases, the J end lost 0 bases, and 15 bases lay between the germline ends. Looked up from germline, CDR1 is LNHDA and CDR2 is SQIVND (reference sequence). The CDR3 spells CASSIPWAGISYNEQFF. The CDR3 nucleotides are TGTGCCAGTAGTATCCCTTGGGCGGGCATCTCCTACAATGAGCAGTTCTTC. Combining the CDR3 with reference TRBV19 and TRBJ2-1 gives the whole variable domain DGGITQSPKYLFRKEGQNVTLSCEQNLNHDAMYWYRQDPGQGLRLIYYSQIVNDFQKGDIAEGYSVSREKKESFPLTVTSAQKNPTAFYLCASSIPWAGISYNEQFFGPGTRLTVL.

The gene calls are TRBV5-1 and TRBJ1-5; D may be TRBD1 (6 bases). The V end was cut by 0 bases, the J end by 1 base, with 8 bases between. This CDR3 spans 15 amino acids. CDR1 is SGHRS, CDR2 YFSETQ, per germline. CDR3: CASSLDGGSNQPQHF. DNA for the CDR3: TGCGCCAGCAGCTTGGACGGGGGCAGCAATCAGCCCCAGCATTTT. Supplemented by reference TRBV5-1 and TRBJ1-5, the full variable domain reads KAGVTQTPRYLIKTRGQQVTLSCSPISGHRSVSWYQQTPGQGLQFLFEYFSETQRNKGNFPGRFSGRQFSNSRSEMNVSTLELGDSALYLCASSLDGGSNQPQHFGDGTRLSIL.

This clonotype has a single count. This rearrangement joins TRBV29-1 to TRBJ1-1, with a weak D call TRBD1 (5 bases). The V end lost 4 bases, the J end lost 7 bases, and 10 bases lay between the germline ends. Germline values: CDR1 SQVTM, CDR2 ANQGSEA. The CDR3 runs 11 residues. The CDR3 region is CSVGGGFEAFF. In nucleotides, the CDR3 is TGCAGCGTTGGGGGGGGTTTTGAAGCTTTCTTT.

The genes are TRBV3-1 and TRBJ2-3, with a tentative D call TRBD2 (6 bases). CDR1 and CDR2 from the germline V gene are LGHDT and YNNKEL (reference sequence). This CDR3 is 18 amino acids long. V lost 1 base to trimming and J lost 3 bases, with 20 bases between them. The CDR3 nucleotides read TGTGCCAGCAGCCAAGGCCCTGGCCAGCGGGCTCAGACAGATACGCAGTATTTT. This sequence encodes CASSQGPGQRAQTDTQYF.

V usage is TRBV9 and J usage is TRBJ2-2, with 7 bases lining up with TRBD2. From germline, CDR1 is SGDLS and CDR2 YYNGEE. The trim removed 0 bases at V and 0 bases at J, leaving 2 bases unmatched. This CDR3 comprises 16 residues. CDR3 coding DNA: TGTGCCAGCAGCGTAGCTCGGGAGGCGAACACCGGGGAGCTGTTTTTT. Translating it yields CASSVAREANTGELFF.

This chain joins TRBV20-1 and TRBJ1-2; 8 bases match TRBD1. CDR3 length equals 13 residues. Trimming cost V 3 bases and J 7 bases; bases outside gene matches: 7. Germline V lookup: CDR1 DFQATT, CDR2 SNEGSKA (reference sequence). This CDR3 reads CSARENQGAGYTF. In DNA form, the CDR3 reads TGCAGTGCTAGGGAGAACCAGGGGGCTGGCTACACCTTC.